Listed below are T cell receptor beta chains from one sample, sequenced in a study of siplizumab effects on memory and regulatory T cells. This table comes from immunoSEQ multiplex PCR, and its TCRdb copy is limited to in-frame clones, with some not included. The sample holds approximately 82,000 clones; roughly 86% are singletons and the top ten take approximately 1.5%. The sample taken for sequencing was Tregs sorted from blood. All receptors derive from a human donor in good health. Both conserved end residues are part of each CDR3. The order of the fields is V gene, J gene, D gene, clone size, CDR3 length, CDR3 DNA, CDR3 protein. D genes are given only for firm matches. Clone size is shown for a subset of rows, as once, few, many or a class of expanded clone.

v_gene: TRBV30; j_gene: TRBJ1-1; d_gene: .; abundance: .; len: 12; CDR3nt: TGTGCCTGGAGCGGGGGGGCCGGTGAAGCTTTCTTT; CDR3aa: CAWSGGAGEAFF
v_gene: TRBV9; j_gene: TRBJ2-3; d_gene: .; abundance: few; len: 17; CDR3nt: TGTGCCAGCAGCGTAGGGGGTAGCGGAGATATTCTCGATACGCAGTATTTT; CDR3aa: CASSVGGSGDILDTQYF
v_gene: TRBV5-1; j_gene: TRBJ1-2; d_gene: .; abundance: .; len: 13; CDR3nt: TGCGCCAGCGCGAGCAGGGATTGGAATGGCTACACCTTC; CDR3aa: CASASRDWNGYTF
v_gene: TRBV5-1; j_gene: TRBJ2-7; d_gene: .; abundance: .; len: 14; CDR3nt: TGCGCCAGCAGCCCACGGGACTCCCAGTACGAGCAGTACTTC; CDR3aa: CASSPRDSQYEQYF
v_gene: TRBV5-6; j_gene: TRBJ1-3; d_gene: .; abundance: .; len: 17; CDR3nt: TGTGCCAGCAGCCCTTACCTCGACAGGTCCACCCGAAACACCATATATTTT; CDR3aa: CASSPYLDRSTRNTIYF
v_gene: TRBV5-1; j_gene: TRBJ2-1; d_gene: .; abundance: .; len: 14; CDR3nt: TGCGCCAGCAGCTTCAGGGGTATCGACAATGAGCAGTTCTTC; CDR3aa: CASSFRGIDNEQFF
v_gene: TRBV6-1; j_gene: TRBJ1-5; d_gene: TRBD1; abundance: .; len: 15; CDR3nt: TGTGCCAGCAGTGACCCAGGGGGAGGGGGTCAGCCCCAGCATTTT; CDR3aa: CASSDPGGGGQPQHF
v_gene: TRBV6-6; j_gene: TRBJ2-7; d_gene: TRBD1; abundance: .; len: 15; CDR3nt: TGTGCCAGCAGCTTACCGGGACAGAGCCGTGCCGAGCAGTACTTC; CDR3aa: CASSLPGQSRAEQYF
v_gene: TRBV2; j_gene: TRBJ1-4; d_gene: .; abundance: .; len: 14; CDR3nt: TGTGCCAGCAGTCTCGGGCGGGGGAATGAAAAACTGTTTTTT; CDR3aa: CASSLGRGNEKLFF
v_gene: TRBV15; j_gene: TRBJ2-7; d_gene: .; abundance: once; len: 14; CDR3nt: TGTGCCACCAGCAAGGCCGTGGAGACCTACGAGCAGTACTTC; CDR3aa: CATSKAVETYEQYF
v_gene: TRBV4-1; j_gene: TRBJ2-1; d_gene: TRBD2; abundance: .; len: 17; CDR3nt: TGCGCCAGCAGCCACTCGACTAGCGGGGGGAAATACAATGAGCAGTTCTTC; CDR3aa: CASSHSTSGGKYNEQFF
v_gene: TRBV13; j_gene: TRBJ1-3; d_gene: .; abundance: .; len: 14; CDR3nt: TGTGCCAGCAGCTACAGGGTCTCTGGAAACACCATATATTTT; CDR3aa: CASSYRVSGNTIYF
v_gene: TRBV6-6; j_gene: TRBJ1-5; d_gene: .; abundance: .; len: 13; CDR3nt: TGTGCCAGCAGTAAGGACAGCAATCAGCCCCAGCATTTT; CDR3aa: CASSKDSNQPQHF
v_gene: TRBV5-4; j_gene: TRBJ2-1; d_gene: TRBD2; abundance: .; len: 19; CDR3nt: TGTGCCAGCAGCTCCAAACGACTAGCGGGACTGAGCTCCTACAATGAGCAGTTCTTC; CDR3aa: CASSSKRLAGLSSYNEQFF
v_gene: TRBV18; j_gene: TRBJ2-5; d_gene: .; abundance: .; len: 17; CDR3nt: TGTGCCAGCTCACCACCCCCGAGACTCATACTACAAGAGACCCAGTACTTC; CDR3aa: CASSPPPRLILQETQYF
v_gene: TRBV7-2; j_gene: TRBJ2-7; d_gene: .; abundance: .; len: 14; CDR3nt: TGTGCCAGCAGCTTAATAATTCCGTCCTACGAGCAGTACTTC; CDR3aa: CASSLIIPSYEQYF
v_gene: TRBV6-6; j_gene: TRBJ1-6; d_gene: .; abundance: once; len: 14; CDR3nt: TGTGCCAGCAGTAACCTGGGGGGCAATTCACCCCTCCACTTT; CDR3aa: CASSNLGGNSPLHF
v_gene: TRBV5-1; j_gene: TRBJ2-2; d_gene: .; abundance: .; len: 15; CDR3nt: TGCGCCAGCAGTCCGTTAGGCAGGTGGTCCGTGGAGCTGTTTTTT; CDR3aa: CASSPLGRWSVELFF
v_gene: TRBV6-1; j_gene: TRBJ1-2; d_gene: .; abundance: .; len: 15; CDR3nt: TGTGCCAGCAGTGTTGGGACCGCCGGGGGCTATGGCTACACCTTC; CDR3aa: CASSVGTAGGYGYTF
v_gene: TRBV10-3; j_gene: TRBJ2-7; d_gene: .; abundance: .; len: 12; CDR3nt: TGTGCCATTTCGACATACTCCTACGAGCAGTACTTC; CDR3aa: CAISTYSYEQYF
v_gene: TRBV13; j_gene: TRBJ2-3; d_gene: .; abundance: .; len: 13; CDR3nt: TGTGCCAGCAGCTTAAGGAGCACAGATACGCAGTATTTT; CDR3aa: CASSLRSTDTQYF
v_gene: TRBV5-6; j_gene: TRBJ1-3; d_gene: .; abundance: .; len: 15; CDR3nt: TGTGCCAGCAGCTTAAGGCAGACGTCTGGAAACACCATATATTTT; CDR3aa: CASSLRQTSGNTIYF
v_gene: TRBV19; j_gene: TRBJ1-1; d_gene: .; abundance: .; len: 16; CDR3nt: TGTGCCAGTAGTATAGATCCAGGCAGGGGGAACACTGAAGCTTTCTTT; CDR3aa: CASSIDPGRGNTEAFF
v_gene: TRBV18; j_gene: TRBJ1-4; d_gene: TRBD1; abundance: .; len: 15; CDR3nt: TGTGCCAGCTCACCATTCGGGACAGCTAATGAAAAACTGTTTTTT; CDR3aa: CASSPFGTANEKLFF
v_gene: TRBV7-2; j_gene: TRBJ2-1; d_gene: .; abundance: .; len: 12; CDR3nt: TGTGCCAGCAGAGACCGGGCCCACGAGCAGTTCTTC; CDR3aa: CASRDRAHEQFF
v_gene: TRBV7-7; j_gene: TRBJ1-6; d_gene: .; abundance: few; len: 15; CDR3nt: TGTGCCAGCAGCTTAGTGGAGGGGGGCGGTTCACCCCTCCACTTT; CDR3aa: CASSLVEGGGSPLHF
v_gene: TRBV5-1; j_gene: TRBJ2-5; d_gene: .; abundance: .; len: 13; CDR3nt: TGCGCCAGCAGCTTTAGCGGTCAAGAGACCCAGTACTTC; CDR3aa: CASSFSGQETQYF
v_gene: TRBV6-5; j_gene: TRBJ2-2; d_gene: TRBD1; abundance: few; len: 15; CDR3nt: TGTGCCAGCAGCACGGGACAGCTGAACACCGGGGAGCTGTTTTTT; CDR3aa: CASSTGQLNTGELFF